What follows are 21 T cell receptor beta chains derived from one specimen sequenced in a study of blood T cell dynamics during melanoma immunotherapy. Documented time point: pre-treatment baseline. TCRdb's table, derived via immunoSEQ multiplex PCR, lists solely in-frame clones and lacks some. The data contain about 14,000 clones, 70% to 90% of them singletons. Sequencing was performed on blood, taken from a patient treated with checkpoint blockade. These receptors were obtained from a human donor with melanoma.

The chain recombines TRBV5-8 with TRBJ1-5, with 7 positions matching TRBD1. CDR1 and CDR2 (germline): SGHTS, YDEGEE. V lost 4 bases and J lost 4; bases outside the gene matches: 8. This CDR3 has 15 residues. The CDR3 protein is CASSPPGTENQPQHF. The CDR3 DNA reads TGTGCCAGCAGCCCTCCTGGGACAGAGAATCAGCCCCAGCATTTT. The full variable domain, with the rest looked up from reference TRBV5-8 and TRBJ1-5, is EAGVTQSPTHLIKTRGQQATLRCSPISGHTSVYWYQQALGLGLQFLLWYDEGEERNRGNFPPRFSGRQFPNYSSELNVNALELEDSALYLCASSPPGTENQPQHFGDGTRLSIL.

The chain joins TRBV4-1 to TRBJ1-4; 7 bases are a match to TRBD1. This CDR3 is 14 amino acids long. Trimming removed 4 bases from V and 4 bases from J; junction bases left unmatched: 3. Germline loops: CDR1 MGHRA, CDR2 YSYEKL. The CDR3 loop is CASSLTGNNEKLFF. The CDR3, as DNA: TGCGCCAGCAGCCTGACAGGGAATAATGAAAAACTGTTTTTT.

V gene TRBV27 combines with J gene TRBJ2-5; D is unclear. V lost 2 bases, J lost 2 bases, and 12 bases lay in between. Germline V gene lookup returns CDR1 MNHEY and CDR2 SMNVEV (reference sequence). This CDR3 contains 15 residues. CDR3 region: CASSLRGRLQETQYF. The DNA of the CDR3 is TGTGCCAGCAGTTTACGAGGACGGCTGCAAGAGACCCAGTACTTC.

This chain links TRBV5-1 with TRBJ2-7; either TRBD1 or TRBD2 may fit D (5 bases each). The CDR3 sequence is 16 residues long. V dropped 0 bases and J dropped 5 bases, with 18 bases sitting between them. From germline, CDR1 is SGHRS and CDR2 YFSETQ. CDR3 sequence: CASSLGGTVWGHEQYF. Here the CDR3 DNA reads TGCGCCAGCAGCTTGGGAGGAACCGTCTGGGGACACGAGCAGTACTTC.

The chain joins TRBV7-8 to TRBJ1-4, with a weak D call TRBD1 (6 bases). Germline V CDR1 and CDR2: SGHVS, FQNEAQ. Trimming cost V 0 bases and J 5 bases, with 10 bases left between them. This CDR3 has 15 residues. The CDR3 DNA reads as TGTGCCAGCAGCTTAGCAGGGGGGCTAAATGAAAAACTGTTTTTT. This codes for CASSLAGGLNEKLFF.

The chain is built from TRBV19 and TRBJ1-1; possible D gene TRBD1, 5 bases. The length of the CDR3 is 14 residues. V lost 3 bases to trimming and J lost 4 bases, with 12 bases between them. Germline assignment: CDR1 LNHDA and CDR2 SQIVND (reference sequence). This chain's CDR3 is CASSIMSGGTEAFF. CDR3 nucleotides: TGTGCCAGTAGTATCATGAGTGGGGGCACTGAAGCTTTCTTT.

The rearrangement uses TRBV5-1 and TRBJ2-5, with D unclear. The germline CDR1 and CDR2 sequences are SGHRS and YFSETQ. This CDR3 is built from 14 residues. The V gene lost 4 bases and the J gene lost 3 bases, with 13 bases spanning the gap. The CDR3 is CASSPGGGEETQYF. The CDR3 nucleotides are TGCGCCAGCAGCCCGGGTGGTGGGGAAGAGACCCAGTACTTC.

The CDR3 sequence: CASSSKQGVNSPLHF. The CDR3 DNA sequence: TGCGCCAGCAGTTCGAAACAGGGCGTTAATTCACCCCTCCACTTT. The chain uses TRBV5-1 and TRBJ1-6; possibly TRBD1 for D (6 bases). The CDR3 is made up of 15 amino acids. V was pared by 5 bases and J by 6 bases, with 15 bases between. The germline V gene encodes CDR1 SGHRS and CDR2 YFSETQ.

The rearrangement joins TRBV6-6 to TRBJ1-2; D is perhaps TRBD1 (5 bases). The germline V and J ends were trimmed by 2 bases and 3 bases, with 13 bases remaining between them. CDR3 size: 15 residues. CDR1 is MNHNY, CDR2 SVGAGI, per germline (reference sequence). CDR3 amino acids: CASSYPETTDYGYTF. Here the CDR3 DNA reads TGTGCCAGCAGTTACCCAGAAACGACAGACTATGGCTACACCTTC.

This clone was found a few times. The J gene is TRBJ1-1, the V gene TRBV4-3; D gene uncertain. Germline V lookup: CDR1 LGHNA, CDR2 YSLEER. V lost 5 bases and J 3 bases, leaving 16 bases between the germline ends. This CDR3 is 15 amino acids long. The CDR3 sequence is CASSYLPGRDTEAFF. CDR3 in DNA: TGCGCCAGCAGCTACCTTCCGGGAAGGGACACTGAAGCTTTCTTT.

The CDR3 bases are TGTGCCAAGAAACGACAGGCTAATATATACCCTGGGGCCAACGTCCTGACTTTC. Translated: CAKKRQANIYPGANVLTF. The chain combines TRBV5-3 with TRBJ2-6; possible D gene TRBD1, 6 bases. TRBV5-3 is an ORF, with its function uncertain. The CDR3 is made up of 18 amino acids. Trimming shortened V by 9 bases and J by 2 bases, and 24 bases separated the two germline ends.

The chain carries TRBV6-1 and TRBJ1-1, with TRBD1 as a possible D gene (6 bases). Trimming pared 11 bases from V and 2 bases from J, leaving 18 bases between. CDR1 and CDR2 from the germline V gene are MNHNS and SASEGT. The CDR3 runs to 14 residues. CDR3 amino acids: CAGGTWGGNTEAFF. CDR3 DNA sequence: TGTGCCGGGGGGACATGGGGAGGAAACACTGAAGCTTTCTTT.

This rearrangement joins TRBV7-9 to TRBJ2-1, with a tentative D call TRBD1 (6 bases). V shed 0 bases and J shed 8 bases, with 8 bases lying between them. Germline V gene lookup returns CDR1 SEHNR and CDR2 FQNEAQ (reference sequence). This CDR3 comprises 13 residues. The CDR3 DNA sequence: TGTGCCAGCAGCTTAGCATGGACAGATGAGCAGTTCTTC. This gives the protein CASSLAWTDEQFF.

CDR3 loop: CASSLQTGDTGELFF. Written as DNA, the CDR3 is TGTGCCAGCAGCTTACAAACAGGGGACACCGGGGAGCTGTTTTTT. The chain joins TRBV7-9 to TRBJ2-2; TRBD1 matches 7 bases. Trimming at V came to 2 bases and at J to 3 bases, leaving 3 bases not matched to a gene. Per germline, CDR1 SEHNR and CDR2 FQNEAQ (reference sequence). This CDR3 comprises 15 residues.

The chain's CDR3 is CASSLDAGTGGTEAFF. For the CDR3, the DNA is TGTGCCAGCAGCTTAGATGCAGGGACTGGTGGCACTGAAGCTTTCTTT. The rearrangement uses TRBV7-2 and TRBJ1-1, with D possibly matching TRBD1 (5 bases). This CDR3 comprises 16 residues. Trimming cost V 1 base and J 4 bases, with 16 bases left between them. Germline V lookup: CDR1 SGHTA, CDR2 FQGNSA.

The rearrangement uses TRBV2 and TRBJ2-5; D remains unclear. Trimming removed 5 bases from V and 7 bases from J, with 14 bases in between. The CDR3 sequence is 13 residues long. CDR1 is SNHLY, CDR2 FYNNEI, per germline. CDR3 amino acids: CASSRTASGTQYF. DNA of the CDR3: TGTGCCAGCAGTCGGACGGCCTCGGGGACCCAGTACTTC.

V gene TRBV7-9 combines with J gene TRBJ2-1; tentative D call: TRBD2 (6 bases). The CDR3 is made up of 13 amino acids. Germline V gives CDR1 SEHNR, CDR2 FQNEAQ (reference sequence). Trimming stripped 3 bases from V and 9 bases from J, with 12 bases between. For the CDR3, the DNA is TGTGCCAGCAGCTTTACCGGGGGTTCTGAGCAGTTCTTC. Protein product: CASSFTGGSEQFF.

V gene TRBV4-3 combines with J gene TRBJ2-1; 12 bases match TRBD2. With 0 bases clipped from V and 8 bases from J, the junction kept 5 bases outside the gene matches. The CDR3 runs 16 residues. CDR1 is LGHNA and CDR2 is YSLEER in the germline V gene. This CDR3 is CASSQDPSGGADEQFF. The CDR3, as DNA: TGCGCCAGCAGCCAAGACCCTAGCGGGGGGGCCGATGAGCAGTTCTTC.

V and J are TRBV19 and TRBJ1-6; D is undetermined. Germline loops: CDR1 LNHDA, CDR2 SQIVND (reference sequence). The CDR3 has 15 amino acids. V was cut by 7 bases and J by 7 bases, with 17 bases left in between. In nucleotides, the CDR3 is TGTGCCAGTAAGGAATCGGGGAGAACCAATTCACCCCTCCACTTT. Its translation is CASKESGRTNSPLHF.

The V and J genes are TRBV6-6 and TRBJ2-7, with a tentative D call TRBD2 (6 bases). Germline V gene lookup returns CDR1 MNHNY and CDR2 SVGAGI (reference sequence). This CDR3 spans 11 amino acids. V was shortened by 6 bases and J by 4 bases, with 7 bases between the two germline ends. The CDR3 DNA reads TGTGCCAGCAGCCGGGAGTACGAGCAGTACTTC. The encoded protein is CASSREYEQYF.

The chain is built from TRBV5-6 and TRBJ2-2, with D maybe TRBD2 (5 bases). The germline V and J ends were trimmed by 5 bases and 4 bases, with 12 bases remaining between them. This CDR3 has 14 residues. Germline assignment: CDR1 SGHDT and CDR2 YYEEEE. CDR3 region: CASSWAGSTGELFF. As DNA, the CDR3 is TGTGCCAGCAGTTGGGCGGGCTCCACCGGGGAGCTGTTTTTT.